One sample yielded the 26 T cell receptor beta chains listed below, sequenced in a study of control samples from healthy donors and cancer patients. Generated by immunoSEQ multiplex PCR, the TCRdb table keeps only in-frame clones and is missing some. Altogether tens of thousands of clones are present, over 75% being singletons, with the ten largest covering 7.2%. The sample was blood. Receptors originate from a man aged 45-65 years in good health.

V is TRBV5-1 and J is TRBJ2-5; D uncertain. The CDR3 is made up of 12 amino acids. Trimming took 2 bases from V and 4 from J, leaving 6 bases between them. Germline V CDR1 and CDR2: SGHRS, YFSETQ. This chain's CDR3 is CASSFQLETQYF. The CDR3 bases are TGCGCCAGCAGCTTCCAGTTAGAGACCCAGTACTTC.

The gene calls are TRBV11-2 and TRBJ1-2; 9 bases are a match to TRBD1. Trimming removed 6 bases from V and 4 bases from J; junction bases left unmatched: 9. The CDR3 is 15 residues long. Germline V gives CDR1 SGHAT, CDR2 FQNNGV. The chain's CDR3 is CASRSTGGAGYGYTF. The CDR3, as DNA: TGTGCCAGCAGGTCTACAGGGGGCGCCGGCTATGGCTACACCTTC. Drawing the rest from reference TRBV11-2 and TRBJ1-2, the complete variable domain is EAGVAQSPRYKIIEKRQSVAFWCNPISGHATLYWYQQILGQGPKLLIQFQNNGVVDDSQLPKDRFSAERLKGVDSTLKIQPAKLEDSAVYLCASRSTGGAGYGYTFGSGTRLTVV.

This rearrangement joins TRBV3-1 (or the pseudogene TRBV3-2) to TRBJ2-7; the D gene could be TRBD1 or TRBD2 (5 bases each). With 4 bases removed from V and 4 bases from J, the gap between germline ends came to 11 bases. The CDR3 totals 13 residues. Germline values: CDR1 LGHDT, CDR2 YNNKEL (reference sequence). The CDR3 region has the DNA TGTGCCAGCAGCCTCCTCGAGGGGTACGAGCAGTACTTC. The encoded protein is CASSLLEGYEQYF.

The chain recombines TRBV5-1 with TRBJ2-7, with 9 bases that match TRBD1. With 3 bases clipped from V and 2 bases from J, the junction kept 3 bases outside the gene matches. This CDR3 region has 14 residues. Looked up from germline, CDR1 is SGHRS and CDR2 is YFSETQ. The CDR3 loop reads CASSWGQGPYEQYF. CDR3 bases: TGCGCCAGCAGCTGGGGACAGGGCCCCTACGAGCAGTACTTC.

The chain joins TRBV27 to TRBJ2-3, with 9 positions matching TRBD2. From germline, CDR1 is MNHEY and CDR2 SMNVEV (reference sequence). CDR3 length: 14 residues. J was trimmed by 2 bases and V by 10 bases; bases with no gene match: 7. Here the CDR3 reads CAKLAGSPTDTQYF. In nucleotides, the CDR3 is TGTGCCAAGCTAGCGGGATCCCCCACAGATACGCAGTATTTT.

The chain employs TRBV5-1 and TRBJ2-7; TRBD2 matches at 7 bases. The CDR3 is made up of 14 amino acids. After removal of 3 bases from V and 2 bases from J, the junction contained 5 bases not matched to a gene. Germline-derived CDR1 and CDR2 are SGHRS and YFSETQ. The CDR3 here is CASSSGGRTYEQYF. CDR3 coding DNA: TGCGCCAGCAGCTCGGGGGGACGAACCTACGAGCAGTACTTC.

The chain links TRBV7-2 to TRBJ2-7; perhaps TRBD1 as D (6 bases). The germline V gene encodes CDR1 SGHTA and CDR2 FQGNSA. Trimming removed 5 bases at V and 2 bases at J, with 13 bases between. This CDR3 is 14 amino acids long. For the CDR3, the DNA is TGTGCCAGCAGCCGCGGACAGCTAGCCTACGAGCAGTACTTC. It codes for CASSRGQLAYEQYF.

The V call is TRBV11-2, the J call TRBJ2-6; TRBD1 matches 7 bases. This CDR3 spans 18 amino acids. V lost 4 bases and J lost 0; bases outside the gene matches: 9. Per the germline V gene, CDR1 is SGHAT and CDR2 is FQNNGV. Written as DNA, the CDR3 is TGTGCCAGCAGCTGGACATGGACAGGTTCCTCTGGGGCCAACGTCCTGACTTTC. This encodes CASSWTWTGSSGANVLTF.

The V and J genes are TRBV19 and TRBJ1-5; 7 bases agree with TRBD1. CDR1 and CDR2 from the germline V gene are LNHDA and SQIVND (reference sequence). The CDR3 runs 16 residues. The trim removed 4 bases at V and 5 bases at J, leaving 11 bases unmatched. CDR3 bases: TGTGCCAGTAGTACCGACAGGGACGGCGAACATCAGCCCCAGCATTTT. Amino acid sequence: CASSTDRDGEHQPQHF. Based on the CDR3 plus reference TRBV19 and TRBJ1-5, the full variable domain is DGGITQSPKYLFRKEGQNVTLSCEQNLNHDAMYWYRQDPGQGLRLIYYSQIVNDFQKGDIAEGYSVSREKKESFPLTVTSAQKNPTAFYLCASSTDRDGEHQPQHFGDGTRLSIL.

The V call is TRBV3-1 (or the pseudogene TRBV3-2), the J call TRBJ1-6; perhaps TRBD1 as D (5 bases). Trimming stripped 6 bases from V and 0 bases from J, with 9 bases between. Germline CDR1 and CDR2: LGHDT and YNNKEL (reference sequence). The CDR3 runs to 15 residues. CDR3 bases: TGTGCCAGCAGTACAGGTAGCTCCTATAATTCACCCCTCCACTTT. It specifies CASSTGSSYNSPLHF.

The gene calls are TRBV19 and TRBJ2-7; D is tentatively TRBD1 or TRBD2 (5 bases each). CDR1 and CDR2 from the germline V gene are LNHDA and SQIVND (reference sequence). The CDR3 runs to 15 residues. Between the trimmed V and J ends, which lost 7 bases and 3 bases, there was a span of 19 bases. In DNA form, the CDR3 reads TGTGCCAGTAACAACCCCGGGACGCCGAACTACGAGCAGTACTTC. This codes for CASNNPGTPNYEQYF.

The chain has TRBV7-3 and TRBJ2-1, with 15 bases matching TRBD2. Per the germline V gene, CDR1 is SGHTA and CDR2 is FQGTGA. V shed 0 bases and J 4 bases; nucleotides not matched to a gene: 4. CDR3 length: 18 amino acids. CDR3 protein: CASSLTGTSGGPYNEQFF. Written as DNA, the CDR3 is TGTGCCAGCAGCTTAACCGGGACTAGCGGGGGGCCATACAATGAGCAGTTCTTC.

V gene TRBV10-3 combines with J gene TRBJ1-2; weak D call: TRBD1 (6 bases). V lost 8 bases to trimming and J lost 4 bases, with 11 bases between them. Germline CDR1 reads ENHRY; CDR2 reads SYGVKD. The CDR3 loop spans 12 amino acids. CDR3 nucleotide sequence: TGTGCCATCGGCAGGGGTTCCTATGGCTACACCTTC. It yields the protein CAIGRGSYGYTF.

The chain carries TRBV30 and TRBJ1-1; 7 nucleotides align to TRBD1. This CDR3 has 14 residues. V trimming: 3 bases; J trimming: 2 bases; junction bases outside the gene matches: 6. CDR1 and CDR2 from the germline V gene are GTSNPN and SVGIG (reference sequence). CDR3 nucleotides: TGTGCCTGGAGGGGGGACAGAAAAAACACTGAAGCTTTCTTT. Its protein product is CAWRGDRKNTEAFF.

The V gene is TRBV29-1, the J gene TRBJ1-2, with TRBD1 identical over 7 bases. The CDR3 consists of 11 residues. Germline CDR1 reads SQVTM; CDR2 reads ANQGSEA. Unmatched junction bases numbered 1, after V lost 4 bases and J lost 5 bases. The CDR3 reads CSVVTGYGYTF. The CDR3, as DNA: TGCAGCGTTGTGACAGGGTATGGCTACACCTTC. Complete variable domain (other parts from reference TRBV29-1 and TRBJ1-2): SAVISQKPSRDICQRGTSLTIQCQVDSQVTMMFWYRQQPGQSLTLIATANQGSEATYESGFVIDKFPISRPNLTFSTLTVSNMSPEDSSIYLCSVVTGYGYTFGSGTRLTVV.

This sequence joins TRBV27 and TRBJ2-1; D ambiguous. Trimming shortened V by 0 bases and J by 0 bases, and 12 bases separated the two germline ends. The length of the CDR3 is 17 residues. CDR1 MNHEY and CDR2 SMNVEV come from the germline V gene (reference sequence). CDR3 amino acids: CASSLSYGSLSYNEQFF. The CDR3 DNA sequence: TGTGCCAGCAGTTTATCGTACGGCAGCCTCTCCTACAATGAGCAGTTCTTC.

This clone has just one count. The CDR3 DNA sequence: TGTGCCAGTAGTACCGACTACAATGAGCAGTTCTTC. Translating it yields CASSTDYNEQFF. The V call is TRBV19, the J call TRBJ2-1; D unresolved. The CDR3 covers 12 residues. V lost 4 bases and J 3 bases, leaving 4 bases between the germline ends. Germline V CDR1 and CDR2: LNHDA, SQIVND (reference sequence).

The V and J genes are TRBV6-5 and TRBJ1-5, with 9 bases lining up with TRBD1. J was trimmed by 3 bases and V by 6 bases; bases with no gene match: 6. This CDR3 comprises 15 residues. CDR1 is MNHEY, CDR2 SVGAGI, per germline. CDR3 region: CASSTGTGYNQPQHF. The CDR3 DNA is TGTGCCAGCAGCACAGGGACAGGGTACAATCAGCCCCAGCATTTT.

V and J are TRBV30 and TRBJ2-7, with D perhaps matching TRBD1 (6 bases). This CDR3 is built from 14 residues. The V end was cut by 4 bases, the J end by 0 bases, with 13 bases between. Germline V CDR1 and CDR2: GTSNPN, SVGIG (reference sequence). As DNA, the CDR3 is TGTGCCTGGATGAAGGACAGAAGCTCCTACGAGCAGTACTTC. This translates into CAWMKDRSSYEQYF.

The count of this clone is one. This chain uses TRBV19 with TRBJ2-3; a weak D match, TRBD1 (5 bases). This CDR3 contains 11 residues. With 6 bases removed from V and 10 bases from J, the gap between germline ends came to 11 bases. The germline V gene has CDR1 LNHDA and CDR2 SQIVND (reference sequence). The CDR3 region is CASSQAGSQYF. CDR3 coding DNA: TGTGCCAGTAGCCAGGCAGGGTCGCAGTATTTT.

This clone was counted once. CDR3 residues: CASSQGAGRGDNEQFF. For the CDR3, the DNA is TGTGCCAGCAGCCAAGGGGCCGGGAGGGGAGACAATGAGCAGTTCTTC. This rearrangement joins TRBV3-1 (or the pseudogene TRBV3-2) to TRBJ2-1; TRBD2 aligns across 8 bases. The V segment lost 1 base and the J segment 5 bases; nucleotides outside the gene matches: 7. The germline gives CDR1 LGHDT, CDR2 YNNKEL (reference sequence). The CDR3 totals 16 residues.

The V gene is TRBV16, the J gene TRBJ1-2; D not resolved. Germline loops: CDR1 KGHSY, CDR2 FQNENV. Trimming stripped 1 base from V and 2 bases from J, with 8 bases between. The CDR3 length is 14 residues. Written as DNA, the CDR3 is TGTGCCAGCAGCCAATGGTCGGGAAACTATGGCTACACCTTC. Amino acid sequence: CASSQWSGNYGYTF.

The chain employs TRBV2 and TRBJ2-1; unclear D gene. The CDR3 is made up of 11 amino acids. In germline, CDR1 is SNHLY, CDR2 FYNNEI. V was pared by 7 bases and J by 5 bases, with 6 bases between. The chain's CDR3 is CASKANNEQFF. CDR3 nucleotide sequence: TGTGCCAGCAAGGCGAACAATGAGCAGTTCTTC.

This chain connects TRBV9 to TRBJ2-7, with a possible D match to TRBD1 (7 bases). The CDR3 has 15 amino acids. Germline CDR1 reads SGDLS; CDR2 reads YYNGEE. Trimming stripped 0 bases from V and 2 bases from J, with 12 bases between. The CDR3 DNA follows: TGTGCCAGCAGCGTAGAAGGAGGGGGCCCCTACGAGCAGTACTTC. Translating gives CASSVEGGGPYEQYF. Full variable domain (missing parts from reference TRBV9 and TRBJ2-7): DSGVTQTPKHLITATGQRVTLRCSPRSGDLSVYWYQQSLDQGLQFLIQYYNGEERAKGNILERFSAQQFPDLHSELNLSSLELGDSALYFCASSVEGGGPYEQYFGPGTRLTVT.

The rearrangement links TRBV21-1 to TRBJ1-4; the D segment call TRBD1 is taken from the table without a DNA check. TRBV21-1 is labeled a pseudogene. This CDR3 comprises 13 residues. The CDR3 nucleotides are TGTGCCAGCTGGGACAGGGGTAATGAAAAACTGTTTTTT. Protein sequence: CASWDRGNEKLFF.

The J gene is TRBJ1-2, the V gene TRBV5-4, with 9 positions matching TRBD1. The CDR3 length is 15 residues. Germline V CDR1 and CDR2: SGHNT, YYREEE (reference sequence). Trimming cost V 5 bases and J 3 bases; bases outside gene matches: 8. CDR3 region: CASRYTGGGDYGYTF. The CDR3 DNA reads as TGTGCCAGCAGGTATACAGGGGGCGGAGACTATGGCTACACCTTC.